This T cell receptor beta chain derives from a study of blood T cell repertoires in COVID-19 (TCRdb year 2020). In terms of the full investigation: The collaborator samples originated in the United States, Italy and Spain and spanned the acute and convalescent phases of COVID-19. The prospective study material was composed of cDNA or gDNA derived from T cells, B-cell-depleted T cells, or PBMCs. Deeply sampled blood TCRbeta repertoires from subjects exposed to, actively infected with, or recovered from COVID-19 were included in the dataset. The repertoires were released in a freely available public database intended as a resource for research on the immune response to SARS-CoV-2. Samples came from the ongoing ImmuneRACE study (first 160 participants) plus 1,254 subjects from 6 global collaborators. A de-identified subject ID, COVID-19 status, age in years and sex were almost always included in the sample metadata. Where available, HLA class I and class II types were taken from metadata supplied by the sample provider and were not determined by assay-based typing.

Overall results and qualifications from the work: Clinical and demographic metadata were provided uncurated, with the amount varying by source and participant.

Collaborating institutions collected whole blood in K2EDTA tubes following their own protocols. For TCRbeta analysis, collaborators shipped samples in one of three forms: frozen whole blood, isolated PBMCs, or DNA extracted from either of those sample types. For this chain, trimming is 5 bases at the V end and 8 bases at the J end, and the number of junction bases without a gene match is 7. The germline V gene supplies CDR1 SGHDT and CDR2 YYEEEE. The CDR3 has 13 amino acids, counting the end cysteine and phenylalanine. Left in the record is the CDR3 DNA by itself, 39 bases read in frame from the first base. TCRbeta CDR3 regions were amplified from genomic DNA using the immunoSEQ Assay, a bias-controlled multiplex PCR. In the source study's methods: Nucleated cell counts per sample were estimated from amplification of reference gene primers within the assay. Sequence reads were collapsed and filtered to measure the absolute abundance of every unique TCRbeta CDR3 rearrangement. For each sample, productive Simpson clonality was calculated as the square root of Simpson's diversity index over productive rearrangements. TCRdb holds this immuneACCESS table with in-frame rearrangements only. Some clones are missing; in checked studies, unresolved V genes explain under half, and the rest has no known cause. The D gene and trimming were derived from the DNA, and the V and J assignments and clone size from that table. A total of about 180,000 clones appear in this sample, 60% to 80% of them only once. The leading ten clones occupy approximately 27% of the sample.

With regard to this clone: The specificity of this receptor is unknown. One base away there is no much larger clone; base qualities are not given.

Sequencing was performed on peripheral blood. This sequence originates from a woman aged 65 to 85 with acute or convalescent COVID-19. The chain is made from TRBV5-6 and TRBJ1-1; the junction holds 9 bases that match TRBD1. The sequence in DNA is TGTGCCAGCAGTTTCCGGGACAGGGCAGAAGCTTTCTTT. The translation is CASSFRDRAEAFF.